This paragraph reports one T cell receptor (beta chain). Antigen: not known. The data belong to a study of vaccination and CD4 T cells after COVID-19. Germline lookup yields CDR1 SGHNT and CDR2 YENEEA. V lost 6 bases and J 0 bases, leaving 8 bases between the germline ends. The CDR3 sequence is 13 residues long. The Oncomine TCR Beta short-read assay generated sequence data from the DNA of cultured CD4+ T cells. Each CDR3 protein gets one entry after TCRdb re-called the PCR reads with MiXCR. The table shows 8,000 to 9,000 distinct CDR3 sequences, with less than 70% occurring only once. Treatment given: approximately nine-day PBMC culture with coronavirus spike peptide pools or control peptides (ViraFEST assay).

The rearrangement joins TRBV11-3 to TRBJ1-1, with D possibly being TRBD1 (5 bases). The sequence was obtained from a human donor who had recovered from COVID-19. The sample consisted of CD4+ T cells from blood, cultured in vitro. The CDR3 reads CASSTGMNTEAFF. In nucleotides, the CDR3 is TGTGCCAGCAGTACAGGTATGAACACTGAAGCTTTCTTT.